The text below deals with one TCR beta chain. It lacks a known antigen. Base qualities are not at hand, and no much larger clone is one base apart. V trim: 3 bases; J trim: 9 bases; unmatched bases: 8. Taken from the germline V gene, the CDR1 and CDR2 loops are SGHTA and FQGNSA. Including cysteine and phenylalanine, the CDR3 has 15 amino acids. Only the CDR3 region is kept as DNA, spanning 45 bases read in frame from base 1. Regulatory T cells were sorted as CD4+CD25hiCD127low/negative cells. Control samples were obtained from healthy donors who were not related to the patients. Tconv and Treg cells for TCRbeta sequencing were sorted on a FACSAria flow cytometer. Sorted cells were collected into 5-ml round-bottom polystyrene tubes, and dry cell pellets were frozen at -80°C before sequencing. The data originate from a study of B cell selection in AIRE deficiency (dated by TCRdb to the late 2010s). For the study in its entirety: Researchers compared the TCRbeta repertoires of sorted blood CD4+ conventional T cells and regulatory T cells from AIRE-deficient patients with the corresponding repertoires from healthy controls. The TCR-sequenced cohort comprised about 5 AIRE-deficient APECED patients and about 5 healthy control donors. The paper as a whole reports these results and caveats: Only TCRbeta chains were sequenced, and 36.6% of shared healthy-donor Treg sequences were also present in healthy Tconv cells, possibly due to differing TCRalpha chains. Of over 3,000 shared Treg TCRbeta sequences, approximately 29% were shared only among healthy donors and 9.3% only among patients, suggesting less efficient Treg selection without AIRE. Shorter CDR3s were found in shared Treg sequences, reflecting a bias toward rearrangements containing few non-templated nucleotide insertions. Approximately 30% of Treg TCRbeta sequences shared among healthy donors appeared in patient Tconv cells, suggesting diversion of Treg-biased clones into the Tconv compartment. In AIRE-deficient patients, Tconv and Treg cells had TCRBV gene usage, CDR3 length and TCR diversity comparable to those in healthy donors.

The immunoSEQ platform was used for TCRbeta chain sequencing. The authors' pipeline ran thus. Tens of thousands of distinct TCRbeta sequences from patients and roughly 9.6x10^4 from healthy donors were obtained from pooled Treg repertoires. Public Treg TCRbeta sequences were defined as those shared by two or more individuals and were then searched for in Tconv repertoires. Group differences were tested with Mann-Whitney U tests and Bonferroni-Dunn correction in GraphPad Prism 7.03. This is the immuneACCESS table as TCRdb keeps it, with only in-frame sequences that have V and J called. A part of the clones is gone; compared with another copy, unresolved V genes explain less than half, and the rest is unexplained. V, J and clone size are those of that table, while D and trimming were read from the DNA. The sample table lists about 19,000 clones, roughly 91% of them with a count of one. 0.89% of the sample is taken by the ten largest.

The TCR was taken from a human donor in good health. The sequence is built from TRBV7-2 and TRBJ2-1, and TRBD2 aligns with 10 junction nucleotides. The material sequenced was CD4+CD25+ Tregs sorted from PBMCs. The DNA is as follows: TGTGCCAGCAGCTTGGGGCTAGCGGGAGTAGCTGAGCAGTTCTTC. It translates to CASSLGLAGVAEQFF. The variable domain in full, with residues beyond the CDR3 obtained from the reference TRBV7-2 and TRBJ2-1 genes, is GAGVSQSPSNKVTEKGKDVELRCDPISGHTALYWYRQSLGQGLEFLIYFQGNSAPDKSGLPSDRFSAERTGGSVSTLTIQRTQQEDSAVYLCASSLGLAGVAEQFFGPGTRLTVL.